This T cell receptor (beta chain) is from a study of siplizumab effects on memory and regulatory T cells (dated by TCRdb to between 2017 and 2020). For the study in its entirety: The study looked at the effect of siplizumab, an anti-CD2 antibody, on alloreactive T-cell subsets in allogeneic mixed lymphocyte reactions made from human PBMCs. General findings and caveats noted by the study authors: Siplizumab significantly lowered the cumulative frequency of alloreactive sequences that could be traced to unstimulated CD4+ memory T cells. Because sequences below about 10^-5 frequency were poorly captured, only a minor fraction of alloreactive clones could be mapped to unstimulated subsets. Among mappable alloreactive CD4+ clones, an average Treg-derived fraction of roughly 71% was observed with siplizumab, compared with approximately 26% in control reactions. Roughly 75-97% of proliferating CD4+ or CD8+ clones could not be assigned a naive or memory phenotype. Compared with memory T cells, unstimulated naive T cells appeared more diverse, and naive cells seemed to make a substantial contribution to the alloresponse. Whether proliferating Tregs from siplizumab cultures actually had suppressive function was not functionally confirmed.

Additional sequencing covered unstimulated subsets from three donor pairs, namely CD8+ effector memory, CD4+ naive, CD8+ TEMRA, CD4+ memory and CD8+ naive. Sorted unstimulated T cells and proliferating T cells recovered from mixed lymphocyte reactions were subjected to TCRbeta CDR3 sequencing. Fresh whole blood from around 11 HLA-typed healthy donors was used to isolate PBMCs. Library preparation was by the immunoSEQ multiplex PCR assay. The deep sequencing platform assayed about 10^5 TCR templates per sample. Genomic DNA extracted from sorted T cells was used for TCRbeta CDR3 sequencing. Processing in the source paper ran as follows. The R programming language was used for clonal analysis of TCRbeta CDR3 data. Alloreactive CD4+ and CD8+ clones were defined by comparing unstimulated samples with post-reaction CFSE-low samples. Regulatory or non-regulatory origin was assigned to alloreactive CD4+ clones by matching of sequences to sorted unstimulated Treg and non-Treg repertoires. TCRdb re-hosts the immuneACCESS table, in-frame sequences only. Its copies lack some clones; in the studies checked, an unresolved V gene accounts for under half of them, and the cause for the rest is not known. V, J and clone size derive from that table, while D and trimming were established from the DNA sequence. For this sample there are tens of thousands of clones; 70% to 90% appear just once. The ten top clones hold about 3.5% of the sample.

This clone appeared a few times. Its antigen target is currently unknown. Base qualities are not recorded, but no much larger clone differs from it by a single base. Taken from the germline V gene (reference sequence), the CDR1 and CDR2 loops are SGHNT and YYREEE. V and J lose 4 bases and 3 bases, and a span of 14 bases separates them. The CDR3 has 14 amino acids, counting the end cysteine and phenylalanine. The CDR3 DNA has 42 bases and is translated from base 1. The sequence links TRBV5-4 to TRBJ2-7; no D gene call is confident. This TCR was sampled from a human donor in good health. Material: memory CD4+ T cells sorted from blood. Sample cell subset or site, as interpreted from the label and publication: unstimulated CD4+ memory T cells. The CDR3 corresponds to CASSRKTNLYEQYF. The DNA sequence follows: TGTGCCAGCAGCCGCAAGACCAACCTCTACGAGCAGTACTTC.